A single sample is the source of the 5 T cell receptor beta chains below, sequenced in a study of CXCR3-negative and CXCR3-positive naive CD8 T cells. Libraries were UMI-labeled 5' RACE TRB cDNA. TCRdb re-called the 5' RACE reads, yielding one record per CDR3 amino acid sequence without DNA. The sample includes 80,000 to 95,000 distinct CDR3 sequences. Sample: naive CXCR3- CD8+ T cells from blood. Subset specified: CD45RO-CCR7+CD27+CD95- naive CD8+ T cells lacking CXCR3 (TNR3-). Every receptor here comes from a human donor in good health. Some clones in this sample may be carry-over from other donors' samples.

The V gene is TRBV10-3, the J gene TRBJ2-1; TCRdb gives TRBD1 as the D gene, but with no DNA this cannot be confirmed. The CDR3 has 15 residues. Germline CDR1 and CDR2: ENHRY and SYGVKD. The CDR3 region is CAISESDRGNNEQFF.

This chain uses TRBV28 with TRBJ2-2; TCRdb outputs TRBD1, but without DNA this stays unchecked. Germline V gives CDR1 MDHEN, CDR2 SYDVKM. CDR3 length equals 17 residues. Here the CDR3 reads CASSNREQGRNTGELFF.

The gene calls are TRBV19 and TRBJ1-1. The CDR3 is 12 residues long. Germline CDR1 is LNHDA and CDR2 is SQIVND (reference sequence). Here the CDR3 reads CASGQLNTEAFF.

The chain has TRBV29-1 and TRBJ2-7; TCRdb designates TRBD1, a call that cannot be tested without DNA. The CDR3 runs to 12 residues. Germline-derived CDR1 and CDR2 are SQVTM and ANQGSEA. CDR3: CSVGAGAYEQYF.

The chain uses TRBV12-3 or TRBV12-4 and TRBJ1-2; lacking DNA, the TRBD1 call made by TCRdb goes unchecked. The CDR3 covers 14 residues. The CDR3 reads CASRSFDRAYGYTF.